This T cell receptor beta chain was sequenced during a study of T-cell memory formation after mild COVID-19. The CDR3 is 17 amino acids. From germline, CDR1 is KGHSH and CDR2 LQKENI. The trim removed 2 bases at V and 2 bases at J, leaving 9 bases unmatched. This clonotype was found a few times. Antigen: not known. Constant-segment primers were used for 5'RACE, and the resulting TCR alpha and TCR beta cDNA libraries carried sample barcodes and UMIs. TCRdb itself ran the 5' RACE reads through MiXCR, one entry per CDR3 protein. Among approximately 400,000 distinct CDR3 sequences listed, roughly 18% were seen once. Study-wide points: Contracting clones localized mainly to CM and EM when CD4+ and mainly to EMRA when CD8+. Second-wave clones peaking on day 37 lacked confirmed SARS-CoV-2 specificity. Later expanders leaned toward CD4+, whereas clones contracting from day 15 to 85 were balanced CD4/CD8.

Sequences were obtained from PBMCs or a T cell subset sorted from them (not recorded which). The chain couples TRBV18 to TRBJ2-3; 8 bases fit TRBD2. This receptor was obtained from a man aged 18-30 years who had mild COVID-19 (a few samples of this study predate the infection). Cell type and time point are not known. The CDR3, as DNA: TGTGCCAGCTCACCAAGGACCAGCGGGGGATCCACAGATACGCAGTATTTT. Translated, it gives CASSPRTSGGSTDTQYF.